This TCR beta chain stems from a study of blood T cell repertoires in COVID-19. Germline CDR1 SGDLS, CDR2 YYNGEE. The ends were cut back, 4 bases at V and 2 bases at J, with 2 bases in the middle. The CDR3 spans 11 residues. Assay: immunoSEQ multiplex PCR; the TCRdb copy retains only in-frame clones and omits some. The data contain about 170,000 clones, around 85% of them seen just once; the ten biggest clones take up around 8.9%. The sequencing sample was made of peripheral blood. This sequence was found in a woman older than 75 with COVID-19, enrolled during active disease. This chain uses TRBV9 with TRBJ2-3; D uncertain. CDR3 in DNA: TGTGCCAGCAGCCTCACAGATACGCAGTATTTT. Translation gives CASSLTDTQYF.